This note documents a single T cell receptor (beta chain) sequence. This entry belongs to a study of blood T cell repertoires in COVID-19. As originally analysed: Researchers report that nucleated cell counts were estimated from reference gene primer amplification. The data were produced by immunoSEQ multiplex PCR, yet TCRdb's version contains in-frame clones alone and is incomplete. Clone size and V and J calls were adopted from that table, with D and trimming inferred from the DNA. The sample contains hundreds of thousands of clones, about 88% of which appear only once. Participants, roughly 18 to 90 years old, spanned about 26 US areas. Recovered status applied to Cohort 3 donors who had two consecutive negative PCRs. It also applied to those with clearance or with symptom resolution. This CDR3 has 13 amino acids. The ends were cut back, 5 bases at V and 8 bases at J, with 15 bases in the middle. Germline V CDR1 and CDR2: MNHEY, SMNVEV (reference sequence).

This clonotype was obtained from a woman in her fifties or sixties who had recovered from COVID-19. The genes are TRBV27 and TRBJ1-1; D not certain. Material: PBMCs or T cells enriched from blood (not recorded which). As DNA, the CDR3 is TGTGCCAGCAGTCCCCGGTCGGTTTGGGAAGCTTTCTTT. Translation gives CASSPRSVWEAFF.